These T cell receptor beta chains were read from a single sample in a study of PD-1 blockade in classical Hodgkin lymphoma. Clones were sequenced by immunoSEQ multiplex PCR, and TCRdb holds only the in-frame ones, with some missing. The sample consists of 60,000 or so clones, around nine tenths of them appearing once. Sequencing was performed on peripheral blood mononuclear cells (PBMCs), taken at baseline. The receptors here all came from a human donor with classical Hodgkin lymphoma. Each CDR3 is given with its conserved first and last residue. The D gene is left open where the match is weak. Expanded clones get a size class; other rows say once, few or many, or leave the size out.

v_call	j_call	clone_size	d_call	cdr3_aa	cdr3_nt
TRBV25-1	TRBJ2-3	NA	NA	CASSLGGVGGTDTQYF	TGTGCCAGCAGTTTAGGTGGGGTCGGGGGCACAGATACGCAGTATTTT
TRBV7-9	TRBJ1-1	few	NA	CASSTREGVNTEAFF	TGTGCCAGCAGCACCCGAGAGGGAGTGAACACTGAAGCTTTCTTT
TRBV4-2	TRBJ2-7	NA	NA	CASSQDNSFYEQYF	TGTGCCAGCAGCCAAGATAACAGCTTCTACGAGCAGTACTTC
TRBV9	TRBJ2-3	once	NA	CASSQTTDTQYF	TGTGCCAGCAGCCAAACTACAGATACGCAGTATTTT
TRBV6-1	TRBJ2-7	NA	TRBD1	CASREGQDGSYEQYF	TGTGCCAGCAGGGAGGGACAGGACGGCTCCTACGAGCAGTACTTC
TRBV5-4	TRBJ2-7	NA	TRBD1	CASSRDRAPYHEQYF	TGTGCCAGCAGCAGAGACAGGGCCCCTTACCACGAGCAGTACTTC
TRBV5-1	TRBJ2-1	NA	NA	CASSLVPESSYNEQFF	TGCGCCAGCAGCTTGGTGCCAGAGAGCTCCTACAATGAGCAGTTCTTC
TRBV20-1	TRBJ2-5	NA	NA	CSAIIQTQYF	TGCAGTGCTATAATACAGACCCAGTACTTC
TRBV6-5	TRBJ2-4	NA	NA	CASSPVVVTKNIQYF	TGTGCCAGCAGCCCCGTCGTTGTAACCAAAAACATTCAGTACTTC
TRBV19	TRBJ1-1	few	NA	CASSIASGANTEAFF	TGTGCCAGTAGTATAGCGTCAGGGGCGAACACTGAAGCTTTCTTT
TRBV15	TRBJ2-7	NA	NA	CATSTQGGEQYF	TGTGCCACCAGCACTCAGGGGGGGGAGCAGTACTTC
TRBV5-6	TRBJ1-5	few	NA	CASSSKNSNQPQHF	TGTGCCAGCAGTTCAAAGAATAGCAATCAGCCCCAGCATTTT
TRBV28	TRBJ2-7	NA	NA	CASSFGVSTPNSYEQYF	TGTGCCAGCAGTTTTGGGGTCTCAACCCCGAACTCCTACGAGCAGTACTTC
TRBV27	TRBJ1-1	NA	TRBD1	CASSLSRDRGTEAFF	TGTGCCAGCAGTTTATCGAGGGACAGGGGCACTGAAGCTTTCTTT
TRBV28	TRBJ1-1	few	NA	CASSPLGGENTEAFF	TGTGCCAGCAGCCCTCTAGGGGGGGAGAACACTGAAGCTTTCTTT
TRBV7-9	TRBJ2-7	NA	NA	CASSLAGNSYEQYF	TGTGCCAGCAGCTTAGCAGGCAACTCCTACGAGCAGTACTTC
TRBV14	TRBJ2-3	NA	NA	CASSQDYTGTSTDTQYF	TGTGCCAGCAGCCAGGATTATACAGGGACTAGCACAGATACGCAGTATTTT